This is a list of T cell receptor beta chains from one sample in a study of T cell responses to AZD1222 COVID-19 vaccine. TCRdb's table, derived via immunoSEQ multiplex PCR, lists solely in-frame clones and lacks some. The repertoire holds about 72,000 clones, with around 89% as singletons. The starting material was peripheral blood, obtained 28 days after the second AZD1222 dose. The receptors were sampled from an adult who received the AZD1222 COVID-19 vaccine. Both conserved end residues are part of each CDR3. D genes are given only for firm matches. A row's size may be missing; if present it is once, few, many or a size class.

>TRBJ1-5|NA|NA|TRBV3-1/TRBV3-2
TGTGCCAGCAGCCAAGGGGGCTTTAGTCAGCCCCAGCATTTT
CASSQGGFSQPQHF
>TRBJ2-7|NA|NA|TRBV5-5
TGTGCCAGCAGCCATCGCATGGGGGGCGTCTACGAGCAGTACTTC
CASSHRMGGVYEQYF
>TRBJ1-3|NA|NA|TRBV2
TGTGCCAGCAGTGAAGCAGGGAGTTCTGGAAACACCATATATTTT
CASSEAGSSGNTIYF
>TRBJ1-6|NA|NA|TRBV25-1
TGTGCCAGCAGCCGAGGACAGTATGGTTCACCCCTCCACTTT
CASSRGQYGSPLHF
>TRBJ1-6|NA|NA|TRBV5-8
TGTGCCAGCAGCGGGGGGCGAGGTACCTATAATTCACCCCTCCACTTT
CASSGGRGTYNSPLHF
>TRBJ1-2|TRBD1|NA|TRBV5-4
TGTGCCAGCACCTCGAAGACAGGGGGCTATGGCTACACCTTC
CASTSKTGGYGYTF
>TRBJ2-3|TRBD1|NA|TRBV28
TGTGCCAGCACCTCCGGGGACAGGGGGCGCACAGATACGCAGTATTTT
CASTSGDRGRTDTQYF
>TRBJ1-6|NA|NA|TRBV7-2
TGTGCCAGCAGCTTAATATCAGGGCCGGGTAATTCACCCCTCCACTTT
CASSLISGPGNSPLHF
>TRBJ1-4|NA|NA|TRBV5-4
TGTGCCAGCAGCGTGCAGGGTTCAGATTATGAAAAACTGTTTTTT
CASSVQGSDYEKLFF
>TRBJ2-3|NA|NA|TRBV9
TGTGCCAGCAGCGCCATTGACTACCTCTTCACAGATACGCAGTATTTT
CASSAIDYLFTDTQYF
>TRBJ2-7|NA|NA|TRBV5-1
TGCGCCAGCAGCTTGGGTGGCAGCACCTACGAGCAGTACTTC
CASSLGGSTYEQYF
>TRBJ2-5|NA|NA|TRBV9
TGTGCCAGCAGCGTATTCAAGGACAGACAAGAGACCCAGTACTTC
CASSVFKDRQETQYF
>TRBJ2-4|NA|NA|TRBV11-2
TGTGCCAGCAGCTTAGCAACGCATAGAAACATTCAGTACTTC
CASSLATHRNIQYF
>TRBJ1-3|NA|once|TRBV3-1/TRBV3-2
TGTGCCAGCAGCATTATCTCTGGAAACACCATATATTTT
CASSIISGNTIYF
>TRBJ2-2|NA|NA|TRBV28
TGTGCCAGCCATGACGGAACCACCGGGGAGCTGTTTTTT
CASHDGTTGELFF
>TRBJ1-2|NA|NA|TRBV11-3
TGTGCCAGCAGCTTAGAGAGGGCTGGCTACACCTTC
CASSLERAGYTF
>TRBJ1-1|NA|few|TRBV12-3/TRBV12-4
TGTGCCAGCAGTACCAGTTGGACGTCTGAAGCTTTCTTT
CASSTSWTSEAFF
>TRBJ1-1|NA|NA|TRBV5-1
TGCGCCAGCAGCTTGGACGAGGGGAGGAACACTGAAGCTTTCTTT
CASSLDEGRNTEAFF
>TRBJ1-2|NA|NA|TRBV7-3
TGTGCCAGCAGCTTAACAGGAGGGACGTTTAACTATGACTACACCTTC
CASSLTGGTFNYDYTF
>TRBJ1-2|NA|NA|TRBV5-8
TGTGCCAGCAGCTTGGGTCACGGGGCATACTATGGCTACACCTTC
CASSLGHGAYYGYTF
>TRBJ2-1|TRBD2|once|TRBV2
TGTGCCAGCAGTGACGGGACTAGCGAGTACAATGAGCAGTTCTTC
CASSDGTSEYNEQFF
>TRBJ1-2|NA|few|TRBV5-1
TGCGCCAGCAGCTTGGGCGACAGCTTTGGTTATGGCTACACCTTC
CASSLGDSFGYGYTF
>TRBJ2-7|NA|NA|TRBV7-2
TGTGCCAGCAGTCCCTGGGGGTCCCCCTCCTACGAGCAGTACTTC
CASSPWGSPSYEQYF
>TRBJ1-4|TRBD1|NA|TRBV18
TGTGCCAGCTCCGAGGGACAGGATAATGAAAAACTGTTTTTT
CASSEGQDNEKLFF
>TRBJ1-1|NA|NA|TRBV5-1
TGCGCCAGCAGCCAGACAGTGAAGAACACTGAAGCTTTCTTT
CASSQTVKNTEAFF
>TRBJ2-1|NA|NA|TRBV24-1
TGTGCCACCAGTGATTTCTCTGAAGCTGAGCAGTTCTTC
CATSDFSEAEQFF
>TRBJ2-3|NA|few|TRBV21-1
TGTGCCAGCAGCAAAGCTAAGGGTCTGTTCACAGATACGCAGTATTTT
CASSKAKGLFTDTQYF
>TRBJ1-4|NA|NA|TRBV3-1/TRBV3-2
TGTGCCAGCAGCCAAGTGAGGGACCGCGGCGAAAAACTGTTTTTT
CASSQVRDRGEKLFF
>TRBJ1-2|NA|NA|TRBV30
TGTGCCGGGCGGGACCACTCTAACTATGGCTACACCTTC
CAGRDHSNYGYTF
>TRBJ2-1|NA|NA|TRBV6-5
TGTGCCAGCAGCTCAGGACTCAACTCCTACAATGAGCAGTTCTTC
CASSSGLNSYNEQFF
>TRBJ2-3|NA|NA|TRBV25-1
TGTGCCAGCAGTGATGCCGCGGGGTACACAGATACGCAGTATTTT
CASSDAAGYTDTQYF
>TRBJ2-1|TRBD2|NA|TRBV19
TGTGCCAGTAGTATCGGACTAGCGGGACCGTTCTTC
CASSIGLAGPFF
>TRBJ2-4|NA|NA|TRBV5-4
TGTGCCAGCAGCCCGGACCGGGCGAATACGCAAAACATTCAGTACTTC
CASSPDRANTQNIQYF
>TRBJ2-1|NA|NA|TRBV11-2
TGTGCCAGCAGCTTAGATCGAGACCAGCTTTCAAGAAATGAGCAGTTCTTC
CASSLDRDQLSRNEQFF
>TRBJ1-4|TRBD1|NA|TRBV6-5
TGTGCCAGCACCAAAGCGACAGGGGTTCAGGAAAAACTGTTTTTT
CASTKATGVQEKLFF
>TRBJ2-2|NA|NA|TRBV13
TGTGCCAGCAGCCCCCTCGAGGGGGAGCTGTTTTTT
CASSPLEGELFF
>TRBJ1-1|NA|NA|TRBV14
TGTGCCAGCAGCCAGGTTGCAGGGACGCTCGCTTTCTTT
CASSQVAGTLAFF
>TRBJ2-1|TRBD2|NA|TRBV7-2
TGTGCCAGCAGCTTAGGACTAGCGGACTACAATGAGCAGTTCTTC
CASSLGLADYNEQFF
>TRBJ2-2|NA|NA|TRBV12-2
TGTGCAAGTCGCTCCACGGCCGAGCCGAACACCGGGGAGCTGTTTTTT
CASRSTAEPNTGELFF
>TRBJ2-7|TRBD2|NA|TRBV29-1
TGCAGCGTTGAGGGACTAGCGGGAGGATCCGACGAGCAGTACTTC
CSVEGLAGGSDEQYF
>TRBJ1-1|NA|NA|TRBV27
TGTGCCAGCAGTTTAAGGTTCAGGGGAGAAGCTTTCTTT
CASSLRFRGEAFF
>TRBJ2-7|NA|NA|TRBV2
TGTGCCAGCAGTCCCCTTAAGGGCCCCTACGAGCAGTACTTC
CASSPLKGPYEQYF
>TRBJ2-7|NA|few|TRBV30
TGTGCCTGGAGTGCTGTGTCGGGGGCCTACGAGCAGTACTTC
CAWSAVSGAYEQYF